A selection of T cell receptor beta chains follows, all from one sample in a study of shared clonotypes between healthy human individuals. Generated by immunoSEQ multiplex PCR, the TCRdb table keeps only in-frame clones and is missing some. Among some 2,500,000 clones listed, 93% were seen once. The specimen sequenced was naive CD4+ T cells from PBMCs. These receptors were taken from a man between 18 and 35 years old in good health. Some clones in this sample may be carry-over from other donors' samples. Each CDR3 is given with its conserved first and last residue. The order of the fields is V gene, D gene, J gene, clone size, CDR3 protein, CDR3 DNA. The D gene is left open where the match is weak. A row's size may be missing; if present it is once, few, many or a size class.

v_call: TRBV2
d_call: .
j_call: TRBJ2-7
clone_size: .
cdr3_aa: CASGGPSLSYEQYF
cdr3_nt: TGTGCCAGCGGGGGACCCTCGCTATCCTACGAGCAGTACTTC

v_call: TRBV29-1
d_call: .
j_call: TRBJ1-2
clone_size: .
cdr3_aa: CSGGPQGGYTF
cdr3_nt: TGCAGCGGTGGACCCCAGGGTGGCTACACCTTC

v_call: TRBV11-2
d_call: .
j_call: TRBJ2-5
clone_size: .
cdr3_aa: CASSKGVQYF
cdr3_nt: TGTGCCAGCAGCAAGGGGGTCCAGTACTTC

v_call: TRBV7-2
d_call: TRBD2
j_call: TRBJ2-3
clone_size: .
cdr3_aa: CASRSSGTSVSDTQYF
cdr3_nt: TGTGCCAGCAGGTCCAGCGGGACTAGCGTGTCAGATACGCAGTATTTT

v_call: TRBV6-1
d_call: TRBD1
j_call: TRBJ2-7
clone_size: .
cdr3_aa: CANARTGGYEQYF
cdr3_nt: TGTGCCAACGCCAGGACAGGGGGTTACGAGCAGTACTTC

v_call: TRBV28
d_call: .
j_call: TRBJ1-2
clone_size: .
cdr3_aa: CASMKEYGYTF
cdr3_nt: TGTGCCAGCATGAAGGAGTACGGCTACACCTTC

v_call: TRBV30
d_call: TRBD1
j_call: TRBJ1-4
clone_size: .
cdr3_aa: CAWSVGQVNEKLFF
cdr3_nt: TGTGCCTGGAGTGTAGGACAGGTTAATGAAAAACTGTTTTTT

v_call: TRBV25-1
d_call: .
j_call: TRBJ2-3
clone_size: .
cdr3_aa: CASSLGAANTQYF
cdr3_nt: TGTGCCAGCAGCCTCGGGGCCGCGAATACGCAGTATTTT

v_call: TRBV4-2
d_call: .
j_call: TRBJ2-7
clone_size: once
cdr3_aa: CASSLVAPSYEQYF
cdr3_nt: TGTGCCAGCAGCCTTGTCGCGCCCTCCTACGAGCAGTACTTC

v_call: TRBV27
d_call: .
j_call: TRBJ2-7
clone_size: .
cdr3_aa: CASSLRSRVPSYEQYF
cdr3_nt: TGTGCCAGCAGTTTGCGGTCCAGGGTCCCCTCCTACGAGCAGTACTTC

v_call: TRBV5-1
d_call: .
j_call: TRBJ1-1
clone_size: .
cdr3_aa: CASSFLGGANTEAFF
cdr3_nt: TGCGCCAGCAGCTTTTTAGGGGGGGCAAACACTGAAGCTTTCTTT

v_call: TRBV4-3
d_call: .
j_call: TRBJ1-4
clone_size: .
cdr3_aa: CASSQVTAGASREKLFF
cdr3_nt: TGCGCCAGCAGCCAAGTGACAGCTGGGGCGTCCAGGGAAAAACTGTTTTTT

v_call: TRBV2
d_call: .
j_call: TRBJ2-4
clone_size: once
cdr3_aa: CASRAGHQKAKNIQYF
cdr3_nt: TGTGCCAGCAGGGCGGGGCACCAGAAAGCCAAAAACATTCAGTACTTC

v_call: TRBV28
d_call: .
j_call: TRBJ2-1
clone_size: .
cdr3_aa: CASTKSLWEQFF
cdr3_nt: TGTGCCAGCACCAAGTCGTTGTGGGAGCAGTTCTTC

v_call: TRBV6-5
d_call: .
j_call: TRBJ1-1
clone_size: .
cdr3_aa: CASSYSGGAEAFF
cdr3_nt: TGTGCCAGCAGTTACTCAGGGGGTGCTGAAGCTTTCTTT

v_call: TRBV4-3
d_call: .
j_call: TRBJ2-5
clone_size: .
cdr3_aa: CASSQGISGFQETQYF
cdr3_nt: TGCGCCAGCAGCCAAGGGATTTCAGGGTTCCAAGAGACCCAGTACTTC

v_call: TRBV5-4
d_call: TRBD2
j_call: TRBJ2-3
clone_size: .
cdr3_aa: CASSLTSGHADTQYF
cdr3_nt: TGTGCCAGCAGTCTGACTAGCGGGCACGCAGATACGCAGTATTTT

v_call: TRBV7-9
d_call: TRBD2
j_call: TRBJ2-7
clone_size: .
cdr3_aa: CASSTTSGEQYF
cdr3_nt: TGTGCCAGCAGCACCACTAGCGGCGAGCAGTACTTC

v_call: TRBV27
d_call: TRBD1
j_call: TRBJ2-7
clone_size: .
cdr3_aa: CASTIGTGGTYEQYF
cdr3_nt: TGTGCCAGCACCATAGGGACAGGGGGGACCTACGAGCAGTACTTC

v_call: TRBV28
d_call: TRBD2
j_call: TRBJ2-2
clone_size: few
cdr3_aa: CASTRPGTSGVGGELFF
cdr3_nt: TGTGCCAGCACTCGCCCCGGGACTAGCGGAGTAGGAGGGGAGCTGTTTTTT

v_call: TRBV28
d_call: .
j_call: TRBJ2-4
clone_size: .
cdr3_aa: CASSLSLTLNIQYF
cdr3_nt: TGTGCCAGCAGTTTATCCCTGACATTGAACATTCAGTACTTC

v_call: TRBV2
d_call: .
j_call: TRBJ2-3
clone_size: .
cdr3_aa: CASSGLTPGDTQYF
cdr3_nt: TGTGCCAGCAGCGGCTTGACTCCCGGGGATACGCAGTATTTT

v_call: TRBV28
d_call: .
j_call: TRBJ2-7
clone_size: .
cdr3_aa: CASSRPGTSREEQYF
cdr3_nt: TGTGCCAGCAGTCGCCCTGGGACAAGCCGGGAAGAGCAGTACTTC

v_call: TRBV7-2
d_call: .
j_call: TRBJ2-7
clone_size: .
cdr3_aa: CASSLSLSYEQYF
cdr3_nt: TGTGCCAGCAGCTTAAGCCTCTCCTACGAGCAGTACTTC

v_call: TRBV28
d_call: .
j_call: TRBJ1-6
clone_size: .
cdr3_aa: CASSTAVGSLPLHF
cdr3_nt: TGTGCCAGCAGTACAGCCGTAGGCAGCCTTCCCCTCCACTTT

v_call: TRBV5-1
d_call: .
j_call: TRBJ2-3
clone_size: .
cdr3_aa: CASSSLGLYTDTQYF
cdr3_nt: TGCGCCAGCAGCTCCCTAGGCCTGTACACAGATACGCAGTATTTT

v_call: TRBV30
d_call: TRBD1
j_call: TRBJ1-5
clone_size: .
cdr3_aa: CAWSASPGQGSNQPQHF
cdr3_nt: TGTGCCTGGAGTGCTTCGCCGGGACAGGGTAGCAATCAGCCCCAGCATTTT

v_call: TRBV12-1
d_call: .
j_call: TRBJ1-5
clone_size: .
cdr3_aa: CASSVPGQGMCQPQHF
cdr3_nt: TGTGCCAGCAGCGTGCCGGGACAGGGAATGTGTCAGCCCCAGCATTTT

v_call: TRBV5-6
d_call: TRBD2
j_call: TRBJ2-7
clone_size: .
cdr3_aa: CASSRTSGTYEQYF
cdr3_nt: TGTGCCAGCAGCCGGACTAGCGGGACCTACGAGCAGTACTTC

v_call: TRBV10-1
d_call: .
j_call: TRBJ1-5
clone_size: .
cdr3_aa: CASSESAFNQPQHF
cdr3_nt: TGCGCCAGCAGTGAGTCGGCCTTTAATCAGCCCCAGCATTTT

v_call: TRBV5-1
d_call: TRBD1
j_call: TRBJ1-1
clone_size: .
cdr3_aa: CASTHGTGFNTEAFF
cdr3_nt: TGCGCCAGCACCCACGGGACAGGGTTCAACACTGAAGCTTTCTTT

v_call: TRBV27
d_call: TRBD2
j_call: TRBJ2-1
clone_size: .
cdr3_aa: CASHRLAGGLNEQFF
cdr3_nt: TGTGCCAGCCACCGTCTAGCGGGAGGCCTCAATGAGCAGTTCTTC